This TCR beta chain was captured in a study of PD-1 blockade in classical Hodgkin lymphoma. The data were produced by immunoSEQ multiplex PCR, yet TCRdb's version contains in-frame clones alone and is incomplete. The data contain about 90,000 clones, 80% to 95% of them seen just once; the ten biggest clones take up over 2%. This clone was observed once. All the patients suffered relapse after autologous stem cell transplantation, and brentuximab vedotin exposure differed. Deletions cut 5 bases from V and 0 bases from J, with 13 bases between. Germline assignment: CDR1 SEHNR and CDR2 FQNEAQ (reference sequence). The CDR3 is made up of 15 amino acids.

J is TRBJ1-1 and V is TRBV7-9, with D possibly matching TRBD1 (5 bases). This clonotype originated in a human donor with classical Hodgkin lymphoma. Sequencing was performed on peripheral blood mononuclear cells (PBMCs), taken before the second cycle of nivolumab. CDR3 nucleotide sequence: TGTGCCAGCAGCCCCATTCCAGGGTTGAACACTGAAGCTTTCTTT. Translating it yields CASSPIPGLNTEAFF.